These 9 T cell receptor beta chains came from one sample sequenced in a study of beta chain features in type 1 diabetes listed by TCRdb under 2018. The protocol used for the library was the immunoSEQ multiplex PCR assay. The High Capacity cDNA Reverse Transcription Kit was used to reverse transcribe all of the isolated RNA, meaning that expressed TCRB transcripts were what got sequenced. In TCRdb, the immuneACCESS table is reduced to in-frame sequences with V and J assigned. These tables do not hold every clone; where another copy was compared, an unresolved V gene accounts for under half, and the others remain unexplained. The sample table holds about 320,000 clones, of which 14% were seen once. Over 5.5% of the sample is in the top ten clones. Specimen: central memory CD4+ T cells from blood. These receptor sequences come from a man aged 25 to 40 in good health.

This clone was detected a few times. The rearrangement uses TRBV6-5 and TRBJ1-5, with D hard to call. This CDR3 contains 15 residues. Trimming removed 6 bases from V and 1 base from J, with 13 bases in between. CDR1 MNHEY and CDR2 SVGAGI come from the germline V gene. This CDR3 reads CASSLQSGSNQPQHF. DNA for the CDR3: TGTGCCAGCAGCCTTCAGTCGGGGAGCAATCAGCCCCAGCATTTT.

This clone was counted a few times. One junction end disagrees with the germline gene, perhaps due to a read error. V usage is TRBV2 and J usage is TRBJ2-3; D could derive from TRBD1 or TRBD2 (6 bases each). CDR3 length: 15 amino acids. The germline V gene encodes CDR1 SNHLY and CDR2 FYNNEI. DNA for the CDR3: TGTGCCAGCAGTGATGGTCGGGGGCGCACGGATACGCAGTATTTT. Translation gives CASSDGRGRTDTQYF. Filled out from reference TRBV2 and TRBJ2-3, the complete variable domain reads EPEVTQTPSHQVTQMGQEVILRCVPISNHLYFYWYRQILGQKVEFLVSFYNNEISEKSEIFDDQFSVERPDGSNFTLKIRSTKLEDSAMYFCASSDGRGRTDTQYFGPGTRLTVL.

This chain connects TRBV7-9 to TRBJ2-7, with D unresolved. The CDR3 sequence is 13 residues long. The V and J ends lost 3 bases and 2 bases respectively, with 8 bases between them. The germline CDR1 and CDR2 sequences are SEHNR and FQNEAQ (reference sequence). The CDR3 DNA reads as TGTGCCAGCAGCTTTGCCGGAACCTACGAGCAGTACTTC. Its protein product is CASSFAGTYEQYF.

The chain employs TRBV6-1 and TRBJ2-4; D unclear. The CDR3 is made up of 15 amino acids. V was clipped by 6 bases and J by 7 bases, with 19 bases between them. Looked up from germline, CDR1 is MNHNS and CDR2 is SASEGT. The chain's CDR3 is CASRDPGLGRNIQYF. The CDR3 bases are TGTGCCAGCAGGGATCCGGGCCTCGGGCGGAACATTCAGTACTTC.

A few counts support this clone. In the same sample, other DNA sequences code for this CDR3. This chain uses TRBV19 with TRBJ2-2; the D is unclear. Between the trimmed V and J ends, which lost 4 bases and 0 bases, there was a span of 6 bases. The length of the CDR3 is 14 residues. Per germline, CDR1 LNHDA and CDR2 SQIVND (reference sequence). The CDR3 sequence is CASSRAANTGELFF. DNA of the CDR3: TGTGCCAGTAGTAGGGCGGCGAACACCGGGGAGCTGTTTTTT.

This chain connects TRBV9 to TRBJ1-2, with D tentatively TRBD1 (5 bases). The length of the CDR3 is 13 residues. Germline V gene data show CDR1 as SGDLS and CDR2 as YYNGEE. Deletions cut 4 bases from V and 8 bases from J, with 15 bases between. CDR3 nucleotide sequence: TGTGCCAGCAGCACCGCTCAGGGTCGGGGCTACACCTTC. Translated: CASSTAQGRGYTF.

The J gene is TRBJ2-3, the V gene TRBV10-3, with 9 nucleotides matching TRBD1. Germline assignment: CDR1 ENHRY and CDR2 SYGVKD. V shed 0 bases, J shed 4 bases, and the junction held 5 bases outside the gene matches. The CDR3 has 16 amino acids. In DNA form, the CDR3 reads TGTGCCATCAGTGAGTCCGGACAGGGGTCTTCAGATACGCAGTATTTT. This translates into CAISESGQGSSDTQYF.

V gene TRBV19 combines with J gene TRBJ2-1, with unresolved D. V was trimmed by 1 base and J by 0 bases, leaving 16 bases between them. This CDR3 has 18 residues. Germline V gives CDR1 LNHDA, CDR2 SQIVND (reference sequence). This CDR3 reads CASSIGRPAESSYNEQFF. The CDR3 DNA reads as TGTGCCAGTAGTATAGGTCGCCCAGCCGAGAGCTCCTACAATGAGCAGTTCTTC.

The chain employs TRBV4-3 and TRBJ2-1; D unresolved. This CDR3 contains 15 residues. V gave up 0 bases and J gave up 0 bases, with 6 bases separating them. Germline V gene sequence: CDR1 LGHNA, CDR2 YSLEER. The CDR3 sequence: CASSQDRASYNEQFF. The CDR3 coding sequence is TGCGCCAGCAGCCAAGATCGTGCCTCCTACAATGAGCAGTTCTTC.